This record covers a single T cell receptor (beta chain). Its specificity is unknown. Other DNA sequences from this sample encode an identical CDR3 as well. This record belongs to a study of beta chain features in type 1 diabetes. With 5 bases clipped from V and 0 bases from J, the junction kept 0 bases outside the gene matches. The CDR3 spans 13 residues. CDR1 is ENHRY and CDR2 is SYGVKD in the germline V gene. Expressed TCRB transcripts were sequenced because the entire RNA isolate underwent reverse transcription. Sequencing used immunoSEQ multiplex PCR; TCRdb keeps in-frame clones, though not all of them. The sample carries more than 100,000 clones, approximately 10% recorded once. Study outcomes and limitations: Significant though moderate, a shortening of TCRB CDR3s appeared in all four CD4+ subsets of Type 1 diabetes patients.

The sample was central memory CD4+ T cells from blood. This rearrangement joins TRBV10-3 to TRBJ2-5; 7 nucleotides align to TRBD2. The TCR comes from a man aged 25 to 40 with type 1 diabetes. CDR3 amino acids: CAISLADQETQYF. The CDR3 DNA reads as TGTGCCATCAGTCTAGCGGACCAAGAGACCCAGTACTTC.